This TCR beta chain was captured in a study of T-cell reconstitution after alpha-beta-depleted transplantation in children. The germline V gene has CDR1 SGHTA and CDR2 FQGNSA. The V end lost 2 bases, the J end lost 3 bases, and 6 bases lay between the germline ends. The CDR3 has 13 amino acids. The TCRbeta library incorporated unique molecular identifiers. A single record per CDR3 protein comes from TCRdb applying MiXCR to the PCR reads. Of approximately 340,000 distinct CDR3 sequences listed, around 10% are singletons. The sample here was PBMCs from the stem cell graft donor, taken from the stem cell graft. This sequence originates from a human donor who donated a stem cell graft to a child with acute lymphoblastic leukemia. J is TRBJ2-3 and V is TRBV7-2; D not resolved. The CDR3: CASSLFGTDTQYF. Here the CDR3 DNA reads TGTGCCAGCAGCTTATTCGGGACAGATACGCAGTATTTT.